These 31 T cell receptor beta chains were sequenced from one sample in a study of cytomegalovirus exposure and HLA in healthy donors (dated by TCRdb to 2015 to 2018). The library was prepared using the immunoSEQ multiplex PCR assay. For the multiplex PCR, a mixture combining 60 forward primers for TCR Vbeta segments and 13 reverse primers for TCR Jbeta segments was used. TCRdb limited this immuneACCESS table to in-frame rearrangements with V and J called. A share of clones is missing; checked studies link under half to unresolved V genes, and the rest is unexplained. In all, the sample holds around 190,000 clones, and more than 70% of those were seen once. Of the sample, roughly 0.99% is held by the ten largest clones. Sequencing was carried out using PBMCs. These receptors originate from a woman in her thirties or forties in good health and CMV-seronegative.

This clone was seen only once. The chain is built from TRBV27 and TRBJ1-4; 7 nucleotides match TRBD1. The CDR3 has 19 residues. With V trimmed by 7 bases and J by 0 bases, 17 bases remained unmatched. CDR1 and CDR2 (germline): MNHEY, SMNVEV (reference sequence). CDR3: CASKEEGAGSLPTNEKLFF. The CDR3 coding sequence is TGTGCCAGCAAGGAGGAGGGGGCAGGGTCCCTCCCAACTAATGAAAAACTGTTTTTT.

The chain has TRBV20-1 and TRBJ2-7; perhaps TRBD2 as D (6 bases). The V and J ends lost 2 bases and 6 bases respectively, with 8 bases between them. The CDR3 is 11 residues long. Looked up from germline, CDR1 is DFQATT and CDR2 is SNEGSKA (reference sequence). CDR3: CSARRAGEQYV. The CDR3 DNA is TGCAGTGCTAGAAGAGCGGGCGAGCAGTACGTC.

The table lists this clone with a few counts. The rearrangement uses TRBV5-4 and TRBJ2-3; D is perhaps TRBD2 (5 bases). Trimming left V 5 bases short and J 5 bases short, with 9 bases between. Germline-derived CDR1 and CDR2 are SGHNT and YYREEE (reference sequence). The CDR3 contains 12 residues. CDR3 sequence: CASSEGKDTQYF. For the CDR3, the DNA is TGTGCCAGCAGTGAGGGTAAAGATACGCAGTATTTT.

In its sample, this clone was seen once. This sequence joins TRBV27 and TRBJ2-1; possibly TRBD2 for D (6 bases). CDR1 is MNHEY and CDR2 is SMNVEV in the germline V gene (reference sequence). This CDR3 is built from 14 residues. V gave up 3 bases and J gave up 2 bases, with 8 bases separating them. Written as DNA, the CDR3 is TGTGCCAGCAGTTTTGCGGGACCCTACAATGAGCAGTTCTTC. It specifies CASSFAGPYNEQFF.

This chain joins TRBV6-5 and TRBJ2-2; D gene unclear. The CDR3 extends over 13 amino acids. Between the trimmed V and J ends, which lost 2 bases and 6 bases, there was a span of 7 bases. Germline V lookup: CDR1 MNHEY, CDR2 SVGAGI. CDR3 in DNA: TGTGCCAGCAGTTACCCCAGGTCCGGGGAGCTGTTTTTT. This codes for CASSYPRSGELFF.

The rearrangement links TRBV6-1 to TRBJ2-7; 8 nucleotides align to TRBD1. The CDR3 totals 16 residues. Germline CDR1 and CDR2: MNHNS and SASEGT. The V and J ends lost 4 bases and 6 bases, in that order; junction bases with no gene match: 14. The DNA of the CDR3 is TGTGCCAGCAGTGGGGCCCCTGGACAGGGCCGGGCCGAGCAGTACTTC. Protein: CASSGAPGQGRAEQYF.

This clone showed up just once. The chain is built from TRBV7-2 and TRBJ2-1, with D unclear. CDR1 SGHTA and CDR2 FQGNSA come from the germline V gene. This CDR3 is 13 amino acids long. The V end lost 4 bases, the J end lost 0 bases, and 4 bases lay between the germline ends. In DNA, the CDR3 is TGTGCCAGCAGCTATAGCTCCTACAATGAGCAGTTCTTC. It yields the protein CASSYSSYNEQFF.

This chain uses TRBV27 with TRBJ2-2; D remains ambiguous. Trimming removed 7 bases from V and 3 bases from J, with 12 bases in between. The V gene's germline CDR1 is MNHEY and CDR2 SMNVEV (reference sequence). This CDR3 comprises 14 residues. CDR3 in DNA: TGTGCCAGCACTAGAGTTTTAGACACCGGGGAGCTGTTTTTT. Encoded protein: CASTRVLDTGELFF.

The chain recombines TRBV2 with TRBJ2-7; D perhaps matches TRBD2 (5 bases). Germline CDR1 and CDR2: SNHLY and FYNNEI. Trimming shortened V by 8 bases and J by 4 bases, and 18 bases separated the two germline ends. This CDR3 contains 14 residues. The CDR3 loop reads CASWSRGNGYEQYV. The CDR3 nucleotides are TGTGCCAGCTGGTCAAGAGGGAACGGGTACGAGCAGTACGTC.

The chain carries TRBV6-5 and TRBJ2-1; 8 bases align to TRBD1. The ends lost 10 bases at V and 7 bases at J; junction bases unmatched: 15. This CDR3 comprises 15 residues. The germline V gene encodes CDR1 MNHEY and CDR2 SVGAGI. The CDR3 DNA reads TGTGCCACGAGGGCTTCAGGACAGGGTTTTAATGAGCAGTTCTTC. This encodes CATRASGQGFNEQFF.

This clone has more than one count but fewer than ten. The V gene is TRBV7-9, the J gene TRBJ1-2; possibly TRBD1 for D (5 bases). The V gene's germline CDR1 is SEHNR and CDR2 FQNEAQ (reference sequence). Deletions cut 1 base from V and 4 bases from J, with 7 bases between. This CDR3 comprises 13 residues. For the CDR3, the DNA is TGTGCCAGCAGCTTAGAGGGGTTCTATGGCTACACCTTC. This encodes CASSLEGFYGYTF.

J is TRBJ2-1 and V is TRBV11-1; D possibly corresponds to TRBD1 (7 bases). Germline lookup yields CDR1 SGHAT and CDR2 FQDESV (reference sequence). The CDR3 is 16 residues long. V was cut by 5 bases and J by 6 bases, with 20 bases left in between. The CDR3 DNA follows: TGTGCCAGCAGCCTTCAGGGGGGTTTGCCTTCCAATGAGCAGTTCTTC. Translation gives CASSLQGGLPSNEQFF.

The chain carries TRBV5-1 and TRBJ1-2, with 7 nucleotides matching TRBD1. Germline trimming cut 4 bases from V and 7 bases from J; bases unmatched to any gene: 7. The CDR3 spans 13 residues. The V gene's germline CDR1 is SGHRS and CDR2 YFSETQ. CDR3 in amino acids: CASSVETGTGYTF. The CDR3 DNA reads TGCGCCAGCAGCGTTGAGACAGGGACTGGCTACACCTTC.

The chain uses TRBV30 and TRBJ1-2, with 8 bases fitting TRBD1. The germline V gene encodes CDR1 GTSNPN and CDR2 SVGIG (reference sequence). This CDR3 contains 16 residues. V lost 1 base, J lost 4 bases, and 11 bases stayed unmatched. The CDR3 bases are TGTGCCTGGAGTGCCGGGACAGGCGCCTTCGGCTATGGCTACACCTTC. Protein: CAWSAGTGAFGYGYTF.

This clone has a handful of counts. One junction end disagrees with the germline gene, perhaps due to a read error. The chain employs TRBV6-1 and TRBJ1-4, with D possibly being TRBD1 (6 bases). This CDR3 region has 13 residues. Germline V lookup: CDR1 MNHNS, CDR2 SASEGT. CDR3 nucleotide sequence: TGTGCCAGCAGTGAAGCTCGCCGGGAGGGGGGGATTTTT. This encodes CASSEARREGGIF.

This chain connects TRBV7-2 to TRBJ2-1; D is possibly TRBD2 (6 bases). Germline loops: CDR1 SGHTA, CDR2 FQGNSA. Between the trimmed V and J ends, which lost 0 bases and 0 bases, there was a span of 9 bases. The length of the CDR3 is 16 residues. CDR3 residues: CASSLAPGSSYNEQFF. The DNA for the CDR3 is TGTGCCAGCAGCTTAGCCCCCGGGAGCTCCTACAATGAGCAGTTCTTC.

The rearrangement joins TRBV27 to TRBJ2-1, with TRBD1 matching over 7 bases. The CDR3 consists of 14 residues. The V segment lost 4 bases and the J segment 4 bases; nucleotides outside the gene matches: 4. Germline V gene data show CDR1 as MNHEY and CDR2 as SMNVEV (reference sequence). Written as DNA, the CDR3 is TGTGCCAGCAGTTCCGACAGGGAGTACAATGAGCAGTTCTTC. Its translation is CASSSDREYNEQFF.

The rearrangement uses TRBV18 and TRBJ1-1; 7 nucleotides align to TRBD1. V gave up 1 base and J gave up 3 bases; unmatched junction bases: 2. Germline-derived CDR1 and CDR2 are KGHSH and LQKENI. This CDR3 has 14 amino acids. The CDR3 sequence is CASSPRRGDTEAFF. CDR3 nucleotides: TGTGCCAGCTCACCACGCAGGGGGGACACTGAAGCTTTCTTT.

V usage is TRBV7-6 and J usage is TRBJ1-1, with D uncertain. Germline V gene data show CDR1 as SGHVS and CDR2 as FNYEAQ. The V end was cut by 5 bases, the J end by 4 bases, with 8 bases between. The CDR3 loop spans 12 amino acids. CDR3 sequence reads: CASSPGGTEAFF. CDR3 DNA sequence: TGTGCCAGCAGCCCGGGTGGCACTGAAGCTTTCTTT. The full variable domain, its missing parts supplied by reference TRBV7-6 and TRBJ1-1, is GAGVSQSPRYKVTKRGQDVALRCDPISGHVSLYWYRQALGQGPEFLTYFNYEAQQDKSGLPNDRFSAERPEGSISTLTIQRTEQRDSAMYRCASSPGGTEAFFGQGTRLTVV.

The chain has TRBV5-6 and TRBJ2-7, with D maybe TRBD1 (6 bases). The V gene's germline CDR1 is SGHDT and CDR2 YYEEEE. The CDR3 consists of 15 residues. V lost 0 bases to trimming and J lost 6 bases, with 16 bases between them. CDR3 protein: CASSLAPTGPSEQYV. The CDR3 DNA follows: TGTGCCAGCAGCTTGGCCCCGACAGGACCCAGCGAGCAGTACGTC.

The chain has TRBV11-3 and TRBJ2-2; 11 nucleotides align to TRBD1. Trimming cost V 5 bases and J 15 bases; bases outside gene matches: 17. Germline-derived CDR1 and CDR2 are SGHNT and YENEEA. The CDR3 covers 16 residues. CDR3 in amino acids: CASSPGQGAFPTRLFF. In DNA, the CDR3 is TGTGCCAGCAGCCCCGGACAGGGGGCATTTCCTACCAGGTTGTTTTTT.

CDR3 sequence (DNA): TGTGCCAGTGTGGGCGGGGGGTACAATGAGCAGTTCTTC. Encoded protein: CASVGGGYNEQFF. The V and J genes are TRBV6-1 and TRBJ2-1; 8 nucleotides agree with TRBD2. The germline V gene has CDR1 MNHNS and CDR2 SASEGT. This CDR3 has 13 residues. Trimming removed 9 bases from V and 4 bases from J; junction bases left unmatched: 5.

The V gene is TRBV19, the J gene TRBJ1-3; D remains unclear. CDR3 size: 12 residues. V lost 8 bases to trimming and J lost 3 bases, with 8 bases between them. Looked up from germline, CDR1 is LNHDA and CDR2 is SQIVND (reference sequence). CDR3 nucleotides: TGTGCCAGTCAAGCGGATGGAAACACCATATATTTT. It is translated as CASQADGNTIYF.

The chain carries TRBV5-1 and TRBJ1-1, with D possibly being TRBD1 (6 bases). The CDR3 has 15 residues. V was clipped by 4 bases and J by 4 bases, with 17 bases between them. CDR1 SGHRS and CDR2 YFSETQ come from the germline V gene. The CDR3 sequence is CASSQSFTGRTEAFF. As DNA, the CDR3 is TGCGCCAGCAGCCAGAGTTTCACAGGGCGCACTGAAGCTTTCTTT.

The chain couples TRBV21-1 to TRBJ2-5; the table's D call of TRBD2 was not tested on the DNA. TRBV21-1 is annotated as a pseudogene. CDR3 length: 14 amino acids. CDR3: CASTRRPGSETQYF. CDR3 in DNA: TGTGCCAGCACCCGGAGGCCGGGGTCGGAGACCCAGTACTTC.

The rearrangement joins TRBV4-1 to TRBJ1-2; TRBD1 matches 8 bases. From germline, CDR1 is MGHRA and CDR2 YSYEKL. Germline trimming cut 0 bases from V and 8 bases from J; bases unmatched to any gene: 8. The CDR3 covers 15 residues. In DNA, the CDR3 is TGCGCCAGCAGCCAAGATCCGGGGACAGGATACGGCTACACCTTC. Amino acids: CASSQDPGTGYGYTF.

The chain recombines TRBV6-5 with TRBJ1-3, with no clear D. Trimming took 4 bases from V and 0 from J, leaving 10 bases between them. Germline loops: CDR1 MNHEY, CDR2 SVGAGI. This CDR3 region has 15 residues. This CDR3 reads CASSSTVYSGNTIYF. CDR3 DNA: TGTGCCAGCAGTTCTACTGTATACTCTGGAAACACCATATATTTT.

The CDR3 sequence is CASSNPTYEQYF. The CDR3 nucleotides read TGTGCCAGCAGTAACCCTACCTACGAGCAGTACTTC. The J gene is TRBJ2-7, the V gene TRBV6-1; D is unresolved. This CDR3 spans 12 amino acids. V lost 5 bases and J lost 2, with 7 bases in between. Germline CDR1 is MNHNS and CDR2 is SASEGT.

The rearrangement joins TRBV5-8 to TRBJ1-5; D is possibly TRBD1 (5 bases). Germline-derived CDR1 and CDR2 are SGHTS and YDEGEE. The CDR3 is 13 amino acids. Deletions cut 4 bases from V and 4 bases from J, with 9 bases between. The DNA of the CDR3 is TGTGCCAGCAGCCTAGACAGAAATCAGCCCCAGCATTTT. Protein product: CASSLDRNQPQHF.

J is TRBJ1-1 and V is TRBV7-3, with 9 positions matching TRBD1. CDR3 size: 16 residues. The V gene end was trimmed by 5 bases and the J gene end by 4 bases; junction bases not matched to a gene: 11. In germline, CDR1 is SGHTA, CDR2 FQGTGA. CDR3 in DNA: TGTGCCAGCAGCCCGGGGGGGGGACAGGGCTTCACTGAAGCTTTCTTT. Translated: CASSPGGGQGFTEAFF.

The genes are TRBV7-9 and TRBJ2-1; a weak D match, TRBD1 (6 bases). CDR1 and CDR2 (germline): SEHNR, FQNEAQ (reference sequence). The CDR3 is 15 amino acids. The V end lost 11 bases, the J end lost 6 bases, and 23 bases lay between the germline ends. As DNA, the CDR3 is TGTGCCTGCAAGCCGGGGTTCCTAGGGGGCAATGAGCAGTTCTTC. As protein: CACKPGFLGGNEQFF. The variable domain in full, completed from reference TRBV7-9 and TRBJ2-1, reads DTGVSQNPRHKITKRGQNVTFRCDPISEHNRLYWYRQTLGQGPEFLTYFQNEAQLEKSRLLSDRFSAERPKGSFSTLEIQRTEQGDSAMYLCACKPGFLGGNEQFFGPGTRLTVL.